What follows are 5 T cell receptor beta chains derived from one specimen sequenced in a study of blood T cell repertoires in COVID-19. Repertoires were generated with immunoSEQ multiplex PCR, while TCRdb's copy carries only in-frame clones and drops some. The data show 75,000 to 85,000 clones, less than 90% seen once. The specimen was peripheral blood. The receptors come from a human donor in a cohort sampled during active COVID-19.

The V call is TRBV29-1, the J call TRBJ2-7, with 7 bases fitting TRBD1. This CDR3 has 14 amino acids. Germline assignment: CDR1 SQVTM and CDR2 ANQGSEA. J lost 2 bases, V lost 0 bases, and 4 bases had no gene match. The CDR3 is CSVEDQRGPYEQYF. DNA for the CDR3: TGCAGCGTTGAAGATCAGAGGGGGCCCTACGAGCAGTACTTC.

This clone has a single count. This chain joins TRBV7-6 and TRBJ2-1; TRBD2 matches 15 bases. V was clipped by 1 base and J by 7 bases; unmatched bases: 8. The CDR3 consists of 18 residues. Germline assignment: CDR1 SGHVS and CDR2 FNYEAQ. This CDR3 is CASSLGPFGTSGGNEQFF. In DNA, the CDR3 is TGTGCCAGCAGCTTAGGTCCCTTCGGGACTAGCGGGGGGAATGAGCAGTTCTTC. Full variable domain (remainder filled in from reference TRBV7-6 and TRBJ2-1): GAGVSQSPRYKVTKRGQDVALRCDPISGHVSLYWYRQALGQGPEFLTYFNYEAQQDKSGLPNDRFSAERPEGSISTLTIQRTEQRDSAMYRCASSLGPFGTSGGNEQFFGPGTRLTVL.

The chain links TRBV27 to TRBJ1-1; TRBD1 matches at 7 bases. There are 15 residues in the CDR3. V was pared by 3 bases and J by 11 bases, with 15 bases of the junction left unmatched. Germline CDR1 reads MNHEY; CDR2 reads SMNVEV (reference sequence). The CDR3 reads CASSLTRPLTGTAFF. CDR3 in DNA: TGTGCCAGCAGTTTGACAAGGCCATTGACAGGGACGGCTTTCTTT.

V usage is TRBV15 and J usage is TRBJ1-4; no clear D gene. V lost 3 bases to trimming and J lost 0 bases, with 11 bases between them. Germline V gives CDR1 LNHNV, CDR2 YYDKDF (reference sequence). The CDR3 is 16 residues long. The CDR3 nucleotides are TGTGCCACCAGCAGGGGTGTGGGCCCAACTAATGAAAAACTGTTTTTT. It encodes CATSRGVGPTNEKLFF.

The rearrangement uses TRBV2 and TRBJ2-7; D is unresolved. Germline values: CDR1 SNHLY, CDR2 FYNNEI. The ends were cut back, 1 base at V and 5 bases at J, with 9 bases in the middle. This CDR3 contains 13 residues. The CDR3 region is CASSEGARDEQYF. The CDR3 nucleotides read TGTGCCAGCAGTGAAGGGGCGAGAGACGAGCAGTACTTC.